This T cell receptor (beta chain) was profiled in a study of blood T cell repertoires in COVID-19. Across the study: Sites across the United States, Italy and Spain contributed samples from acute and convalescent COVID-19. The cDNA or gDNA used as material had been derived from T cells, B-cell-depleted T cells, or PBMCs.

As handled by the study authors: Estimated nucleated cell counts came from reference gene primer amplification. The repertoire was sequenced with immunoSEQ multiplex PCR; TCRdb's copy has only in-frame clones and lacks some. The DNA was the basis for D and trimming; V, J and clone size are from that table. This repertoire shows 90,000 to 120,000 clones, about 90% found once; its top ten account for over 2%. What was sequenced was peripheral blood. The sequence was obtained from a human donor in a cohort sampled during active COVID-19.

CDR3 sequence (DNA): TGTGCTAGTGGTTTGGTTCGGGCTCTCCCAGTACAGGGCGGCTACACCTTC. This translates into CASGLVRALPVQGGYTF. The chain recombines TRBV12-5 with TRBJ1-2, with D possibly TRBD1 on 6 matching bases. CDR3 length: 17 amino acids. V gave up 0 bases and J gave up 8 bases, with 22 bases separating them. Germline values: CDR1 LGHNT, CDR2 FRNRAP.